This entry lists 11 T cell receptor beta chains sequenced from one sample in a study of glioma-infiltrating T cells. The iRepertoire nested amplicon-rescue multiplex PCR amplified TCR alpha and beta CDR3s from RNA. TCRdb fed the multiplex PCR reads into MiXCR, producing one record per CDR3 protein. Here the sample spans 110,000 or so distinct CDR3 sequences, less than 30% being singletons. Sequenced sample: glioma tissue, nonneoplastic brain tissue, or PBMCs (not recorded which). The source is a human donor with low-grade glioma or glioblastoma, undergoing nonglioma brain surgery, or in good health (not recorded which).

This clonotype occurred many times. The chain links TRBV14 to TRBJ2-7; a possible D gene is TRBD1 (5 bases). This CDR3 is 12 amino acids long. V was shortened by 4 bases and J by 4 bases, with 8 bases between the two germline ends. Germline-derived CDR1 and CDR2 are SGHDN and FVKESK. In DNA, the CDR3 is TGTGCCAGCAGCCCAGGGTTTTACGAGCAGTACTTC. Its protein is CASSPGFYEQYF.

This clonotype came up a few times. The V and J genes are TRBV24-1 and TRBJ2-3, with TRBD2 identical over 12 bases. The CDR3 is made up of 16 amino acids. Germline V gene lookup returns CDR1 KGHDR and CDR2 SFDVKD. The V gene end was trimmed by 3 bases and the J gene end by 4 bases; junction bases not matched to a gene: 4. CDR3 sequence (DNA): TGTGCCACCAGTGATCGACTAGCGGGAGTAGCAGATACGCAGTATTTT. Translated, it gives CATSDRLAGVADTQYF.

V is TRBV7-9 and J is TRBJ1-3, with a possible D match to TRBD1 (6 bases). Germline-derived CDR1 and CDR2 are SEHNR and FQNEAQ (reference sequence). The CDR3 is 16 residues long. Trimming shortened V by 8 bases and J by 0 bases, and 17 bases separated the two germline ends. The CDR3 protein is CASRSLGTSSGNTIYF. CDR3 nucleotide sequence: TGTGCCAGCCGTAGTCTCGGGACAAGCTCTGGAAACACCATATATTTT.

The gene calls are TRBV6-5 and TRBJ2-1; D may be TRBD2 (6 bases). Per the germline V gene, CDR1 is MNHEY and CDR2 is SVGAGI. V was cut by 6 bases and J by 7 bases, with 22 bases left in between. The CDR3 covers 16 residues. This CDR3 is CASSSSGGRGRNEQFF. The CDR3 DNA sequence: TGTGCCAGCAGCTCTTCTGGTGGCCGGGGGAGGAATGAGCAGTTCTTC.

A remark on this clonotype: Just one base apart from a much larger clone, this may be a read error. The CDR3 here is CATSDGGAGQETQYF. The CDR3 nucleotides read TGTGCCACCAGTGATGGGGGGGCGGGCCAAGAGACCCAGTACTTC. The genes are TRBV24-1 and TRBJ2-5, with a weak D call TRBD2 (7 bases). Germline V gene data show CDR1 as KGHDR and CDR2 as SFDVKD. This CDR3 has 15 residues. Trimming left V 3 bases short and J 1 base short, with 11 bases between.

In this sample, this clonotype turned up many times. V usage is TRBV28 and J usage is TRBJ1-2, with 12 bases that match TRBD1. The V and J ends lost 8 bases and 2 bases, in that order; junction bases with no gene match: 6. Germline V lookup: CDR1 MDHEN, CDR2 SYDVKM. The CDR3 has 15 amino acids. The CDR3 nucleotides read TGTGCCAGCTGGGGACAGGGGGCTTCAAACTATGGCTACACCTTC. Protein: CASWGQGASNYGYTF.

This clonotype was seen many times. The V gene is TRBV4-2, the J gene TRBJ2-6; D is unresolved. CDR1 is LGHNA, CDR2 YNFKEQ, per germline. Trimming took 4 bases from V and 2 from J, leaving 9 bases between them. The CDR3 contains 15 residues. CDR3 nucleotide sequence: TGTGCCAGCAGCCGAGAGTTTACTGGGGCCAACGTCCTGACTTTC. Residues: CASSREFTGANVLTF.

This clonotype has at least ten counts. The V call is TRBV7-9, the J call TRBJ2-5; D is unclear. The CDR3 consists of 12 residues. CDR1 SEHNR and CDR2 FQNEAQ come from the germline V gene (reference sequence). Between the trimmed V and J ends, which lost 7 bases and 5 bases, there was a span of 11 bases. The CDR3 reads CASTPSGETQYF. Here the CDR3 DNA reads TGTGCCAGCACCCCTTCCGGCGAGACCCAGTACTTC. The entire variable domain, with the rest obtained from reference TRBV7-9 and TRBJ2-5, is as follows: DTGVSQNPRHKITKRGQNVTFRCDPISEHNRLYWYRQTLGQGPEFLTYFQNEAQLEKSRLLSDRFSAERPKGSFSTLEIQRTEQGDSAMYLCASTPSGETQYFGPGTRLLVL.

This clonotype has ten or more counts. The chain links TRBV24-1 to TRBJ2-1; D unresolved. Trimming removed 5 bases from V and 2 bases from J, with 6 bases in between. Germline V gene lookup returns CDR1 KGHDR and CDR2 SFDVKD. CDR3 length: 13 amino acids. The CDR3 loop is CATSGGPYNEQFF. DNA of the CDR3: TGTGCCACCAGTGGAGGCCCCTACAATGAGCAGTTCTTC.

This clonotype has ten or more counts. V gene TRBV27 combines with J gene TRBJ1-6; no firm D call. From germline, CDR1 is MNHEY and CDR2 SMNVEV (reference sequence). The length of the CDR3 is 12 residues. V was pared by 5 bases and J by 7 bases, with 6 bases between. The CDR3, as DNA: TGTGCCAGCAGTCCCCACAATTCACCCCTCCACTTT. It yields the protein CASSPHNSPLHF.

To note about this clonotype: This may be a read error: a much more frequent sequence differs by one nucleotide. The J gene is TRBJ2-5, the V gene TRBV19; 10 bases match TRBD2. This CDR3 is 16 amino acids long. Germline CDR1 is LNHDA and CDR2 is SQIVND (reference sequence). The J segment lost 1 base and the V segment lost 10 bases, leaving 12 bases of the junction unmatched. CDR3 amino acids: CAIHSTSGAPQETQYF. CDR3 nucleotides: TGTGCCATCCATTCTACTAGCGGGGCTCCCCAAGAGACCCAGTACTTC.